This T cell receptor beta chain was profiled in a study of cytomegalovirus exposure and HLA in healthy donors. Findings and caveats of the study: As a later analysis revealed, most CMV-associated TCR beta chains appeared HLA-restricted. Trimming of TCR beta V- and J-genes showed a link, identified in a later analysis, to a missense DCLRE1C variant.

The PCR ran on 60 Vbeta and 13 Jbeta primers. TCRdb keeps only in-frame clones here, not all; method: immunoSEQ multiplex PCR. The sample records under 250,000 clones, over 65% being singletons. As to this clone: Antigen specificity is unknown.

The J segment lost 9 bases and the V segment lost 5 bases, leaving 7 bases of the junction unmatched. CDR1 SGHTA and CDR2 FQGNSA come from the germline V gene. The CDR3 has 13 residues. Sequencing input: PBMCs. The TCR comes from a human donor in good health. This sequence joins TRBV7-2 and TRBJ2-1, with TRBD2 identical over 7 bases. Here the CDR3 DNA reads TGTGCCAGCAGCGGCCGACTAGCCGGTGAGCAGTTCTTC. Translation gives CASSGRLAGEQFF.